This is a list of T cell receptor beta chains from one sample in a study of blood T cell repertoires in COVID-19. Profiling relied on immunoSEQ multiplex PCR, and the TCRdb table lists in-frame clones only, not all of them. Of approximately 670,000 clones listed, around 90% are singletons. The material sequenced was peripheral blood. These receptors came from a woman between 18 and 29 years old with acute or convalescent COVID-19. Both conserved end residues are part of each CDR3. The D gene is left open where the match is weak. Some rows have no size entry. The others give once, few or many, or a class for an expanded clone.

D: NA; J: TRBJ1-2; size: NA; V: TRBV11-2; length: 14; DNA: TGTGCCAGCAGCAGGACAGCGGGGTCCCATGGCTACACCTTC; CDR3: CASSRTAGSHGYTF
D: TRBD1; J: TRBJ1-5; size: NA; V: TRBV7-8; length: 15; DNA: TGTGCCAGCAGGCTGACAGGGGTAGGCAATCAGCCCCAGCATTTT; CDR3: CASRLTGVGNQPQHF
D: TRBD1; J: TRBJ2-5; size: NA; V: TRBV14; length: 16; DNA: TGTGCCAGCAGTCAACTTAAGGGGGCTTTCCAAGAGACCCAGTACTTC; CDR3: CASSQLKGAFQETQYF
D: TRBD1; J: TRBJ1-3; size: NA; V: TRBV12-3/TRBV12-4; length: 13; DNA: TGTGCCGCGACAGGGAAGAGTGGAAACACCATATATTTT; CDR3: CAATGKSGNTIYF
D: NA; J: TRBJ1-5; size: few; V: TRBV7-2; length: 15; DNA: TGTGCCAGCAGCTCTGGGCTGTATAGCAATCAGCCCCAGCATTTT; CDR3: CASSSGLYSNQPQHF
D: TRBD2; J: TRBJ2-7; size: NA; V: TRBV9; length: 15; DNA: TGTGCCAGCAGCGTAGGGGCGGGGGGCTCCTACGAGCAGTACTTC; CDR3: CASSVGAGGSYEQYF
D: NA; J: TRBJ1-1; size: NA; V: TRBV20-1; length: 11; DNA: TGCAGTGCTAGAGGACAGGCCCAAGCTTTCTTT; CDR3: CSARGQAQAFF
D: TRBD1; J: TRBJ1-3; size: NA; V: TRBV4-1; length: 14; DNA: TGCGCCAGCAGTTCTGGGACAGATGGAAACACCATATATTTT; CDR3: CASSSGTDGNTIYF
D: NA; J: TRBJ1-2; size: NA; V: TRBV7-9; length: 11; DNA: TGTGCCAGCATTAAAGTCGGTGGCTACACCTTC; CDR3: CASIKVGGYTF
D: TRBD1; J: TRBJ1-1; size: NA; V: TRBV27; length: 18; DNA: TGTGCCAGCAGTCTAAGCCGGGACAGGGGGCAGATAAGGACTGAAGCTTTCTTT; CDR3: CASSLSRDRGQIRTEAFF
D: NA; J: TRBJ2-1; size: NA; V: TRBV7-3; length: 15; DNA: TGTGCCAGCAGCTTAGGAGTGGGGGCGATCGGGGAGCAGTTCTTC; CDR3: CASSLGVGAIGEQFF
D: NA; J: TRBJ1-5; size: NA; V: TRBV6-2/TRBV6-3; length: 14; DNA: TGTGCCAGCAGTTACGTAGCTGACAATCAGCCCCAGCATTTT; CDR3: CASSYVADNQPQHF
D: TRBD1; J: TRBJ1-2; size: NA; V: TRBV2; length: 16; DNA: TGTGCCAGCCGAGGACAGGGCCCCCTCTCTAACTATGGCTACACCTTC; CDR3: CASRGQGPLSNYGYTF
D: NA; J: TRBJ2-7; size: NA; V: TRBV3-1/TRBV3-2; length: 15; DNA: TGTGCCAGCAGCCAAGCATCTCGAGTTCCGTACGAGCAGTACTTC; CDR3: CASSQASRVPYEQYF
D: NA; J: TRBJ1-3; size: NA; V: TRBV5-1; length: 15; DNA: TGCGCCAGCAGCCCGGTCGGGGTAGTTGGAAACACCATATATTTT; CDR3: CASSPVGVVGNTIYF
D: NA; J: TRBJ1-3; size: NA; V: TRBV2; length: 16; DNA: TGTGCCAGCATGGGGGTGGAGGGGAAGGCCGGAAACACCATATATTTT; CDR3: CASMGVEGKAGNTIYF
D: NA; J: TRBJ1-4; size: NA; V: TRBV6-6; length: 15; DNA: TGTGCCAGCAGTTACGTAATGGAGTCTAATGAAAAACTGTTTTTT; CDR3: CASSYVMESNEKLFF
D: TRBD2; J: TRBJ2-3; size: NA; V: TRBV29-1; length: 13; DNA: TGCAGCGGGTGGGAGGGCAGCACAGATACGCAGTATTTT; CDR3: CSGWEGSTDTQYF
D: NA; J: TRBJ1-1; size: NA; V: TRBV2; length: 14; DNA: TGTGCCAGCAGTGCCTTGGGGCAGAACACTGAAGCTTTCTTT; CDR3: CASSALGQNTEAFF
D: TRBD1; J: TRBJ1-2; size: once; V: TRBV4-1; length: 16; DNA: TGCGCCAGCAGCCAGGTGGACAGGGCGCAAAACTATGGCTACACCTTC; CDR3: CASSQVDRAQNYGYTF
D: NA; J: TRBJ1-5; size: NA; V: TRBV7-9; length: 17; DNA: TGTGCCAGCAGCCCCAGTGGGGGCAAGAATAGCAATCAGCCCCAGCATTTT; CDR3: CASSPSGGKNSNQPQHF
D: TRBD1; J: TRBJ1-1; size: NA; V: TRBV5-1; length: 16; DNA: TGCGCCAGCAGCTTGATACGGGACAGGGGTTCCACTGAAGCTTTCTTT; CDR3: CASSLIRDRGSTEAFF
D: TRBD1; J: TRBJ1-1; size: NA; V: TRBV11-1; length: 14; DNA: TGTGCCAGCAGCCCAGGGGGCTGGGGCACTGAAGCTTTCTTT; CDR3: CASSPGGWGTEAFF
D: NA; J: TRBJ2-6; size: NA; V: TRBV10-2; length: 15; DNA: TGCGCCAGCAGTACTCAGGGTTACGGGGCCAACGTCCTGACTTTC; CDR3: CASSTQGYGANVLTF
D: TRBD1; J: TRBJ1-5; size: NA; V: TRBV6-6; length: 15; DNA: TGTGCCAGCAGTTACTCGGGACAGGGCAATCAGCCCCAGCATTTT; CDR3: CASSYSGQGNQPQHF
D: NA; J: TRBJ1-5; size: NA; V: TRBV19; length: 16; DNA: TGTGCCAGTAGTGCCCGGGAGACCCGGGCTCAGCAGGCCCAGCATTTT; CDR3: CASSARETRAQQAQHF
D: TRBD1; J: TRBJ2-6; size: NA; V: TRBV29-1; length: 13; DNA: TGCAGCGCACAGGGGAGAGGGGCCAACGTCCTGACTTTC; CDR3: CSAQGRGANVLTF
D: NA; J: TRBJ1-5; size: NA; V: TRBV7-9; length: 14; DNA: TGTGCCAGCAGTTTCGGGACACTTAATCAGCCCCAGCATTTT; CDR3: CASSFGTLNQPQHF
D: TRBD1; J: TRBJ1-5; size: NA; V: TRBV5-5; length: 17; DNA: TGTGCCAGCAGCTTGTACCAGGGGGCTAATAGCAATCAGCCCCAGCATTTT; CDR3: CASSLYQGANSNQPQHF
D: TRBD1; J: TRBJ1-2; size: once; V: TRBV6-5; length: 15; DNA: TGTGCCAGCAGTCCCCGGACAGGGGCCACCTATGGCTACACCTTC; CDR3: CASSPRTGATYGYTF
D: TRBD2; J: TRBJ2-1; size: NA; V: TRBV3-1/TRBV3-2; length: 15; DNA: TGTGCCAGCAGCCGACGCGGGGGGCATTACAATGAGCAGTTCTTC; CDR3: CASSRRGGHYNEQFF
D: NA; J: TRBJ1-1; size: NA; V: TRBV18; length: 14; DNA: TGTGCCAGCTCACCACCCGGGGTTTACACTGAAGCTTTCTTT; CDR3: CASSPPGVYTEAFF
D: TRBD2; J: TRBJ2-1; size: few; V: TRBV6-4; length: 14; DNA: TGTGCCAGCAGTGAAAGCGGGGGGGCCAATGAGCAGTTCTTC; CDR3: CASSESGGANEQFF
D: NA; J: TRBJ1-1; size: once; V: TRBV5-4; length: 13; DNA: TGTGCCAGCAGCTTGGCGGGTGCCACTGAAGCTTTCTTT; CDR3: CASSLAGATEAFF
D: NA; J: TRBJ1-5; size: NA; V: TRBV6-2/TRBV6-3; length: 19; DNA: TGTGCCAGCAGTTACTCGGTCGGATCTGGGGGCCCTTTCAATCAGCCCCAGCATTTT; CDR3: CASSYSVGSGGPFNQPQHF
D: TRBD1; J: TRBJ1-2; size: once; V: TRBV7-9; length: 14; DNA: TGTGCCAGCAGCTCGATCGTGGACAGGGGCGGCTACACCTTC; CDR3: CASSSIVDRGGYTF
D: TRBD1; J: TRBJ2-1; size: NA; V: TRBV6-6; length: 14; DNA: TGTGCCAGCAGTTACTATCAGGGGGCTAATGAGCAGTTCTTC; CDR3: CASSYYQGANEQFF
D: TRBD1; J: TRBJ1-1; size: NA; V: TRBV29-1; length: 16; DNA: TGCAGCGTTGAGGCACGCCGGACAGGGTTAAGCACTGAAGCTTTCTTT; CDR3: CSVEARRTGLSTEAFF
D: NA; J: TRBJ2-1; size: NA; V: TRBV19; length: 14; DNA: TGTGCCAGTAGTATAGACCTCATCGGGGATGAGCAGTTCTTC; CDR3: CASSIDLIGDEQFF
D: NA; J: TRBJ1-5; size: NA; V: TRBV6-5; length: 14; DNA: TGTGCCAGCAGTTACTCAGGAGCCGGTCAGCCCCAGCATTTT; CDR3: CASSYSGAGQPQHF
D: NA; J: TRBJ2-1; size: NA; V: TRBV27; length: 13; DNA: TGTGCCAGCAGTTTAAGTGTAGGGGGGGCCCCGTTCTTC; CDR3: CASSLSVGGAPFF
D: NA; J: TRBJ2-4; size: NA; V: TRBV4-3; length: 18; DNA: TGCGCCAGCAGCCAAGGGTCATTGGGGGGGCTAGCCAAAAACATTCAGTACTTC; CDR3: CASSQGSLGGLAKNIQYF
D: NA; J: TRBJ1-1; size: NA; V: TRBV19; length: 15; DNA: TGTGCCAGTAGTACCCCCTCGGGAGGGTTCACTGAAGCTTTCTTT; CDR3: CASSTPSGGFTEAFF
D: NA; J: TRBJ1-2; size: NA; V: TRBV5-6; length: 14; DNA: TGTGCCAGCACCTTTGGACAGTTTAACTATGGCTACACCTTC; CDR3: CASTFGQFNYGYTF
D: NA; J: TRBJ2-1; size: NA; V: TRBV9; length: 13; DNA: TGTGCCTCAGGGGAGGGAGACTACAATGAGCAGTTCTTC; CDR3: CASGEGDYNEQFF
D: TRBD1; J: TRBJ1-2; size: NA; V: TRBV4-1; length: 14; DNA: TGCGCCAGCAGCCTCCAAACCGGACAGGGGGCCTTCACCTTC; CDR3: CASSLQTGQGAFTF
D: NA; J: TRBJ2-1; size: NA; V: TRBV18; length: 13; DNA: TGTGCCAGCTCACCCCCAGGGGAAGGGGAGCAGTTCTTC; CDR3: CASSPPGEGEQFF
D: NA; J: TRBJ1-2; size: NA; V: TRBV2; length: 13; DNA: TGTGCCAGCAGTGAATCCCAGGAGGACGGCTACACCTTC; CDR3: CASSESQEDGYTF
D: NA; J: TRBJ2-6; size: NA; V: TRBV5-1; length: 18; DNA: TGCGCCAGCAGCTTGGAGCCTGACAGGCGCTCTGGGGCCAACGTCCTGACTTTC; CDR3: CASSLEPDRRSGANVLTF